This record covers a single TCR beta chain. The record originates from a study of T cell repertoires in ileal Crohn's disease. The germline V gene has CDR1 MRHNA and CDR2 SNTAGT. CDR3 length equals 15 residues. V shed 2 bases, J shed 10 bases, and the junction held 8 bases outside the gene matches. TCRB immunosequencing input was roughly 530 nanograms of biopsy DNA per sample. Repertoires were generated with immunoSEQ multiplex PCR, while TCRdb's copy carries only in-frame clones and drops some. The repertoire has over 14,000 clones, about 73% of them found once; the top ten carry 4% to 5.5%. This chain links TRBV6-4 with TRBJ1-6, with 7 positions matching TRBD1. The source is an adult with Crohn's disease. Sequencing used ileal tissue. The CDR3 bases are TGTGCCAGCAGTGACACCGGGACAGCGGGCTCACCCCTCCACTTT. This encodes CASSDTGTAGSPLHF.